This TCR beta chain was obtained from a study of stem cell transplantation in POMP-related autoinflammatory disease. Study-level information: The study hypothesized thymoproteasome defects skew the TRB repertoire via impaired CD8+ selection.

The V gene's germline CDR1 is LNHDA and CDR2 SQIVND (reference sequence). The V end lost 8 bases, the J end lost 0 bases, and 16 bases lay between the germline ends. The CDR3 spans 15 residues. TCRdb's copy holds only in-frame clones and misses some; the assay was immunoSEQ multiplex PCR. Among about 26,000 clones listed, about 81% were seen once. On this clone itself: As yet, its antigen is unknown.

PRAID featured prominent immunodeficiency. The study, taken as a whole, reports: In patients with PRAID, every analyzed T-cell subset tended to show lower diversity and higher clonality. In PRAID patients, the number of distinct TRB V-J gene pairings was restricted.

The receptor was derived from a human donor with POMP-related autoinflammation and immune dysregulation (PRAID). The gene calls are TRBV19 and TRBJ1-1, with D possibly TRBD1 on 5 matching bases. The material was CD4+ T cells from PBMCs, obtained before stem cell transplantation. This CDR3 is CASRIPGAMNTEAFF. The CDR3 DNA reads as TGTGCCAGTCGAATTCCTGGGGCCATGAACACTGAAGCTTTCTTT.